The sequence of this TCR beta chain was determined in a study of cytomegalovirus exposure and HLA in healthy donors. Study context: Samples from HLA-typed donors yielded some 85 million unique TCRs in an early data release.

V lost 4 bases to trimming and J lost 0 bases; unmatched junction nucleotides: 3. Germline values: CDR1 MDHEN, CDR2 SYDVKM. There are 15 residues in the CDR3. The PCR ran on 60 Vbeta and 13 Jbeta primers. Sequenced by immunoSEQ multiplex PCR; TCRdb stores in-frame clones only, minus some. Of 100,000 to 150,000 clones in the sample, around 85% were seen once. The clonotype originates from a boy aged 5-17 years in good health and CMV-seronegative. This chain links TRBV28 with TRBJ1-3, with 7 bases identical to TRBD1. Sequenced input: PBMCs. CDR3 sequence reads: CASSSPGGSGNTIYF. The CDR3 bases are TGTGCCAGCAGTTCCCCAGGGGGCTCTGGAAACACCATATATTTT.